This TCR beta chain originates from a study of blood T cell repertoires in COVID-19. Study details: COVID-19 samples from acute and convalescent phases originated in the United States, Italy and Spain. Sample material is recorded as cDNA or gDNA derived from T cells, B-cell-depleted T cells, or PBMCs.

The CDR3 spans 15 residues. V was clipped by 4 bases and J by 4 bases, with 15 bases between them. The V gene's germline CDR1 is SGHRS and CDR2 YFSETQ. Only in-frame clones appear in the TCRdb table, and some are missing; sequencing was by immunoSEQ multiplex PCR. The sample yields fewer than 200,000 clones, approximately 88% seen once. This clonotype originated in a woman older than 75 with active or convalescent COVID-19. The sequenced material came from peripheral blood. J is TRBJ2-1 and V is TRBV5-1; unclear D gene. The CDR3 bases are TGCGCCAGCAGCCCCGGCGGCGGAATGTACAATGAGCAGTTCTTC. Translated, it gives CASSPGGGMYNEQFF.